These T cell receptor beta chains were read from a single sample in a study of response to subunit inactivated influenza vaccine. MiXCR was run by TCRdb on the RT-PCR reads, yielding one entry per CDR3 protein. Among hundreds of thousands of distinct CDR3 sequences, roughly 13% were seen once, and the ten largest hold less than 9%. Sample: PBMCs from blood, taken 14 days before vaccination. The origin of the receptors is a man aged 50 to 60 who received an inactivated influenza vaccine. The CDR3 runs from the conserved cysteine through the conserved F or W. Fields, in order: CDR3 length, clone size, D gene, V gene, J gene, CDR3 protein, CDR3 DNA. A D gene is named only where the DNA matches it firmly. Not every row has a clone size; where given, it reads once, few, many or a size class.

length: 16; size: .; D: TRBD1; V: TRBV4-3; J: TRBJ2-2; CDR3: CASSQDDRGRTGELFF; DNA: TGCGCCAGCAGCCAAGATGACAGGGGGAGGACCGGGGAGCTGTTTTTT
length: 13; size: .; D: .; V: TRBV20-1; J: TRBJ2-5; CDR3: CSAIRGFQETQYF; DNA: TGCAGTGCAATCCGGGGGTTCCAAGAGACCCAGTACTTC
length: 13; size: few; D: TRBD1; V: TRBV24-1; J: TRBJ2-1; CDR3: CATSDDRVSEQFF; DNA: TGTGCCACCAGTGATGACAGGGTTAGTGAGCAGTTCTTC
length: 17; size: few; D: TRBD1; V: TRBV3-1; J: TRBJ2-2; CDR3: CASSHAVWTGDTGELFF; DNA: TGTGCCAGCAGCCATGCAGTCTGGACAGGGGACACCGGGGAGCTGTTTTTT
length: 16; size: few; D: .; V: TRBV12-3/TRBV12-4; J: TRBJ2-7; CDR3: CASSLNRLGGGYEQYF; DNA: TGTGCCAGCAGTTTAAATCGTTTAGGGGGGGGCTACGAGCAGTACTTC
length: 15; size: .; D: .; V: TRBV27; J: TRBJ1-1; CDR3: CASSSTWTMNTEAFF; DNA: TGTGCCAGCAGTTCTACTTGGACCATGAACACTGAAGCTTTCTTT
length: 19; size: .; D: .; V: TRBV3-1; J: TRBJ2-1; CDR3: CASSQDLPLTGSSYNEQFF; DNA: TGTGCCAGCAGCCAAGACCTCCCTTTAACAGGTAGCTCCTACAATGAGCAGTTCTTC
length: 12; size: many; D: .; V: TRBV14; J: TRBJ1-3; CDR3: CASSQAPDTIYF; DNA: TGTGCCAGCAGCCAAGCCCCGGACACCATATATTTT
length: 18; size: few; D: TRBD1; V: TRBV20-1; J: TRBJ1-5; CDR3: CSANLPGQGAESNQPQHF; DNA: TGCAGTGCTAACCTACCGGGACAGGGGGCAGAAAGCAATCAGCCCCAGCATTTT
length: 15; size: few; D: TRBD1; V: TRBV12-3/TRBV12-4; J: TRBJ1-5; CDR3: CASSLRSGQGQPQHF; DNA: TGTGCCAGCAGTTTAAGGTCGGGACAGGGACAGCCCCAGCATTTT
length: 15; size: .; D: TRBD1; V: TRBV7-2; J: TRBJ1-2; CDR3: CASSLVQGAGYGYTF; DNA: TGTGCCAGCAGCTTAGTACAGGGGGCGGGCTATGGCTACACCTTC
length: 13; size: many; D: TRBD1; V: TRBV29-1; J: TRBJ2-7; CDR3: CSVGRTGGLEQYF; DNA: TGCAGCGTTGGGAGGACAGGGGGGCTCGAGCAGTACTTC
length: 17; size: few; D: .; V: TRBV6-2/TRBV6-3; J: TRBJ2-7; CDR3: CASSFSFAFSSSYEQYF; DNA: TGTGCCAGCAGTTTTTCATTCGCTTTCTCCAGCTCCTACGAGCAGTACTTC
length: 13; size: few; D: .; V: TRBV10-3; J: TRBJ1-1; CDR3: CAISEQGGTEAFF; DNA: TGTGCCATCAGTGAACAGGGTGGAACTGAAGCTTTCTTT
length: 14; size: .; D: .; V: TRBV6-1; J: TRBJ1-1; CDR3: CASSVNPSNTEAFF; DNA: TGTGCCAGCAGTGTGAACCCATCGAACACTGAAGCTTTCTTT
length: 15; size: few; D: TRBD2; V: TRBV5-1; J: TRBJ2-3; CDR3: CASSSTGTSVDTQYF; DNA: TGCGCCAGCAGTTCGACCGGGACTAGCGTGGATACGCAGTATTTT
length: 16; size: few; D: .; V: TRBV5-6; J: TRBJ2-2; CDR3: CASTPGGNRVAGELFF; DNA: TGTGCCAGCACCCCCGGCGGTAACAGGGTCGCCGGGGAGCTGTTTTTT
length: 15; size: many; D: TRBD2; V: TRBV7-3; J: TRBJ2-3; CDR3: CASSLVAGNTDTQYF; DNA: TGTGCCAGCAGCCTGGTAGCGGGAAACACAGATACGCAGTATTTT